This T cell receptor beta chain originates from a study of PD-L1 blockade in urothelial cancer. Profiled with immunoSEQ multiplex PCR; TCRdb holds only in-frame clones, not every one. This table holds 57,000 or so clones, approximately 80% found once. This CDR3 comprises 14 residues. V gave up 1 base and J gave up 0 bases, with 4 bases separating them. In germline, CDR1 is SGHKS, CDR2 YYEKEE (reference sequence). This chain joins TRBV5-5 and TRBJ2-2; D is unclear. This sequence originates from a man between 65 and 79 years old with urothelial cancer. The starting material was PBMCs, obtained around atezolizumab (anti-PD-L1) treatment. Written as DNA, the CDR3 is TGTGCCAGCAGCTTGCTCCCGAACACCGGGGAGCTGTTTTTT. Translated, it gives CASSLLPNTGELFF.